This T cell receptor beta chain was identified in a study of cytomegalovirus exposure and HLA in healthy donors. Measured with immunoSEQ multiplex PCR; TCRdb has only the in-frame clones, and not every one. This table has about 180,000 clones, around 85% appearing once. The J segment lost 4 bases and the V segment lost 3 bases, leaving 5 bases of the junction unmatched. The CDR3 runs 15 residues. Germline CDR1 is MNHNS and CDR2 is SASEGT. Specimen: PBMCs. This sequence was found in a man aged 18 to 30 in good health and CMV-seropositive. V gene TRBV6-1 combines with J gene TRBJ2-5; 10 bases align to TRBD2. Here the CDR3 reads CASSEPGLALETQYF. CDR3 DNA: TGTGCCAGCAGTGAGCCGGGACTAGCGTTAGAGACCCAGTACTTC.